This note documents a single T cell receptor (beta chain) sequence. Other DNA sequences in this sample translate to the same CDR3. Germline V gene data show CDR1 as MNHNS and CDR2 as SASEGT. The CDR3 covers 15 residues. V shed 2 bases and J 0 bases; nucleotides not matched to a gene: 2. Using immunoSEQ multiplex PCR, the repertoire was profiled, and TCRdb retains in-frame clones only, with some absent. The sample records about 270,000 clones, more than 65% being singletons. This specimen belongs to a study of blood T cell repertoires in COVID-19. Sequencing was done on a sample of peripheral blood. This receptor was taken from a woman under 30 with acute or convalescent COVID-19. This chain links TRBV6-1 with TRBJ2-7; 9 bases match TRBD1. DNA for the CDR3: TGTGCCAGCAGTGAACCGGGACAGGGCTCCTACGAGCAGTACTTC. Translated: CASSEPGQGSYEQYF.